This T cell receptor beta chain is drawn from a study of cytomegalovirus exposure and HLA in healthy donors. Study-wide points: In a later analysis, TCR beta V- and J-gene trimming showed a link to a missense DCLRE1C variant.

CDR3 length: 16 residues. The germline gives CDR1 SGHTA, CDR2 FQGNSA. Trimming removed 4 bases from V and 6 bases from J; junction bases left unmatched: 5. With regard to this clone: Its target is unknown.

The donors comprised healthy bone marrow donors. Researchers ran the PCR with 60 Vbeta and 13 Jbeta primers. Assay used: immunoSEQ multiplex PCR; TCRdb lists only in-frame clones, some missing. The sample has under 200,000 clones; 82% are singletons. The chain carries TRBV7-2 and TRBJ2-1, with 14 bases lining up with TRBD2. The sample was PBMCs. The receptor was derived from a man between 45 and 60 years old in good health and CMV-seropositive. The CDR3 sequence is CASSSFGTSGGNEQFF. The CDR3 DNA reads as TGTGCCAGCAGCTCCTTCGGGACTAGCGGGGGCAATGAGCAGTTCTTC.